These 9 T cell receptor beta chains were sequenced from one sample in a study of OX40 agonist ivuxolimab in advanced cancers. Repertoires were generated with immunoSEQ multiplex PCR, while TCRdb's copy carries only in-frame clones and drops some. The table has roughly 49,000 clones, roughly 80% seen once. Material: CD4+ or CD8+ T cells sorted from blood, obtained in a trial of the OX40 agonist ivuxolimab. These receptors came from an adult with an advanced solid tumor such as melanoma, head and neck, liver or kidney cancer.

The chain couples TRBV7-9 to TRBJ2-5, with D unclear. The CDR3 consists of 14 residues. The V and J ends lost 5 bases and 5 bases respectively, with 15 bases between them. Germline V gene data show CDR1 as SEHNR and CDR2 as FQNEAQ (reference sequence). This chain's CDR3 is CASSPPGGGETQYF. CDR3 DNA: TGTGCCAGCAGCCCCCCAGGTGGTGGGGAGACCCAGTACTTC.

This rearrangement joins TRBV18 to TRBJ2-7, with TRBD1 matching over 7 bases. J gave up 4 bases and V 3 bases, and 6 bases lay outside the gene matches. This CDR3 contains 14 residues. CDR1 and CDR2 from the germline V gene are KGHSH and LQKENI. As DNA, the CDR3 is TGTGCCAGCTCACCGGGACAGCCCCATTACGAGCAGTACTTC. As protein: CASSPGQPHYEQYF.

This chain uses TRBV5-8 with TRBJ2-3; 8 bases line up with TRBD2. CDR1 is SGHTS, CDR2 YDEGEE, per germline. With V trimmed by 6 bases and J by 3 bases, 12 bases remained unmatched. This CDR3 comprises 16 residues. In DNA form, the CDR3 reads TGTGCCAGCACCCCGATAGCGGGGAGGGGGACAGATACGCAGTATTTT. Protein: CASTPIAGRGTDTQYF.

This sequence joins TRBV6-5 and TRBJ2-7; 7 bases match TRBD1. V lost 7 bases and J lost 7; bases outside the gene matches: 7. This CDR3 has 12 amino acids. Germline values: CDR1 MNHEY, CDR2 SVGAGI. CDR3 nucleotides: TGTGCCAGCAAAATCGCAGGGGGTGAGCAGTACTTC. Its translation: CASKIAGGEQYF.

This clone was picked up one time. CDR3 DNA sequence: TGTGCCAGCAGCCAAGCTTCTGGAAGGATGTACAATGAGCAGTTCTTC. This sequence encodes CASSQASGRMYNEQFF. The V call is TRBV4-2, the J call TRBJ2-1; D is uncertain. The CDR3 is made up of 16 amino acids. Between the trimmed V and J ends, which lost 1 base and 4 bases, there was a span of 14 bases. The germline gives CDR1 LGHNA, CDR2 YNFKEQ.

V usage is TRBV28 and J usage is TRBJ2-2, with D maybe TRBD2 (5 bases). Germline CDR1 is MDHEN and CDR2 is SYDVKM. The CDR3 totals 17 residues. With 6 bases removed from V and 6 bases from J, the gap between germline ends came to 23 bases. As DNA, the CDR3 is TGTGCCAGCAGCAAGGGAGATCCGAGTTTTTCCCCCGGGGAGCTGTTTTTT. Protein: CASSKGDPSFSPGELFF. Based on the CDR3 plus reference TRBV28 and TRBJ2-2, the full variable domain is DVKVTQSSRYLVKRTGEKVFLECVQDMDHENMFWYRQDPGLGLRLIYFSYDVKMKEKGDIPEGYSVSREKKERFSLILESASTNQTSMYLCASSKGDPSFSPGELFFGEGSRLTVL.

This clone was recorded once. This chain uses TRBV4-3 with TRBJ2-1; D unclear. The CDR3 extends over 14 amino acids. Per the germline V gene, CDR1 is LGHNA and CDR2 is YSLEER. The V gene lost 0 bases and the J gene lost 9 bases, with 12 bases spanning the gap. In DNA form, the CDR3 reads TGCGCCAGCAGCCAAGAGGCTAAACAAGGTGAGCAGTTCTTC. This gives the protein CASSQEAKQGEQFF.

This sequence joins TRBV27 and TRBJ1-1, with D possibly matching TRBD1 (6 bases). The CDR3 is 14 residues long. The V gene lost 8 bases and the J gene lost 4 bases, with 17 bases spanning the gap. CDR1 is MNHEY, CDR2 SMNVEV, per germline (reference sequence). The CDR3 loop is CASGVPDSITEAFF. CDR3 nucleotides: TGTGCCAGCGGAGTGCCGGACAGCATCACTGAAGCTTTCTTT.

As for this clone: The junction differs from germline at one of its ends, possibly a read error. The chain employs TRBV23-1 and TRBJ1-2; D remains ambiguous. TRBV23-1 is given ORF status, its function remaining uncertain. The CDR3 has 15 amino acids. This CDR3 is CASSQSVLINYGHTF. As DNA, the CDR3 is TGCGCCAGCAGTCAATCGGTCCTAATTAACTATGGCCACACCTTC.